The 9 T cell receptor beta chains in this list originate from one sample, sequenced in a study of T-cell reconstitution after alpha-beta-depleted transplantation in children listed by TCRdb under 2016. To prepare the library, PCR was applied. Reads for this sample came from an Illumina HiSeq 2500. TCR libraries were prepared with molecular barcoding, using unique molecular identifiers to normalize TCRbeta repertoire quantification. In-frame beta chains were kept once TCRdb had trimmed the public reads at Q25 with fastp and called clones with MiXCR. Under each unique CDR3 protein, matching rows form one entry showing the most common genes and DNA. The sample table records approximately 400,000 distinct CDR3 sequences; approximately 10% of these occur just once. In total, the top ten clones hold roughly 5.1% of the sample. Source: PBMCs from the stem cell graft donor, taken from the stem cell graft. These TCRs come from a human donor who donated a stem cell graft to a child with acute myeloid leukemia.

This clonotype has just a few counts. This chain connects TRBV7-9 to TRBJ1-5; D gene ambiguous. The V gene lost 1 base and the J gene lost 5 bases, with 6 bases spanning the gap. The germline CDR1 and CDR2 sequences are SEHNR and FQNEAQ (reference sequence). The CDR3 runs 13 residues. The CDR3 coding sequence is TGTGCCAGCAGCTTAGTGGAGGATCAGCCCCAGCATTTT. It yields the protein CASSLVEDQPQHF.

This rearrangement joins TRBV25-1 to TRBJ2-1; 7 bases match TRBD2. Germline CDR1 is MGHDK and CDR2 is SYGVNS. Losses at the gene ends were 4 bases for V and 6 bases for J; bases not matched to a gene: 6. This CDR3 contains 14 residues. CDR3 nucleotides: TGTGCCAGCAGTGCCGGACTAGAGGGCAATGAGCAGTTCTTC. This sequence encodes CASSAGLEGNEQFF.

The rearrangement uses TRBV20-1 and TRBJ2-3; 15 bases line up with TRBD2. The length of the CDR3 is 19 residues. J gave up 0 bases and V 3 bases, and 10 bases lay outside the gene matches. Germline-derived CDR1 and CDR2 are DFQATT and SNEGSKA (reference sequence). CDR3 in DNA: TGCAGTGCTAGCATCAGGACTAGCGGGAGGGCCTGGAGCACAGATACGCAGTATTTT. It is translated as CSASIRTSGRAWSTDTQYF.

This clonotype was observed at least ten times. J is TRBJ2-5 and V is TRBV20-1; D possibly uses TRBD1 or TRBD2 (7 bases each). The CDR3 has 13 amino acids. Per the germline V gene, CDR1 is DFQATT and CDR2 is SNEGSKA (reference sequence). Deletions cut 7 bases from V and 4 bases from J, with 16 bases between. DNA for the CDR3: TGCAGTGTGACAGGGAGGGGGGCAGAGACCCAGTACTTC. Translated: CSVTGRGAETQYF.

The table lists this clonotype with a few counts. The V and J genes are TRBV10-3 and TRBJ2-1, with 9 bases that match TRBD2. V lost 2 bases to trimming and J lost 5 bases; unmatched junction nucleotides: 4. Germline CDR1 ENHRY, CDR2 SYGVKD. The CDR3 extends over 15 amino acids. The CDR3 region has the DNA TGTGCCATCAGTGAGAATCTAGCGGGAAACAATGAGCAGTTCTTC. It is translated as CAISENLAGNNEQFF.

This clonotype was counted between two and nine times. The J gene is TRBJ2-5, the V gene TRBV11-2; 8 bases line up with TRBD1. V was clipped by 0 bases and J by 4 bases; unmatched bases: 7. From germline, CDR1 is SGHAT and CDR2 FQNNGV. This CDR3 comprises 16 residues. CDR3: CASSLEPGQVRETQYF. The CDR3 DNA reads TGTGCCAGCAGCTTAGAACCGGGACAGGTTCGAGAGACCCAGTACTTC.

This clonotype was recorded a few times. The chain recombines TRBV12-3 or TRBV12-4 with TRBJ1-5; D possibly corresponds to TRBD1 (6 bases). Trimming pared 2 bases from V and 6 bases from J, leaving 14 bases between. CDR3 length equals 15 residues. CDR3 DNA: TGTGCCAGCAGTTTAACCGGCAGGGGCTTTCAGCCCCAGCATTTT. Its protein is CASSLTGRGFQPQHF.

V gene TRBV15 combines with J gene TRBJ2-1, with unresolved D. Trimming pared 5 bases from V and 6 bases from J, leaving 11 bases between. Germline V gene data show CDR1 as LNHNV and CDR2 as YYDKDF (reference sequence). This CDR3 region has 13 residues. The DNA of the CDR3 is TGTGCCACCAGCGTCATCCCGAGCAATGAGCAGTTCTTC. Its protein is CATSVIPSNEQFF.

This clonotype has a count of ten or more. The DNA for the CDR3 is TGTGCCAGCAGCTTAGAGGACAGGGACCATGGCTACACCTTC. This encodes CASSLEDRDHGYTF. The rearrangement links TRBV7-9 to TRBJ1-2; 8 bases match TRBD1. The CDR3 contains 14 residues. V lost 1 base to trimming and J lost 6 bases; unmatched junction nucleotides: 4. Germline V gene sequence: CDR1 SEHNR, CDR2 FQNEAQ (reference sequence).